This TCR beta chain was recovered during a study of blood T cell repertoires in COVID-19 (dated by TCRdb to 2018 to 2020). Some background on the complete study: Samples from collaborators originated in the United States, Italy and Spain and spanned both the acute and convalescent phases of COVID-19. The material from the prospective study consisted of cDNA or gDNA derived from T cells, B-cell-depleted T cells, or PBMCs. Subjects who had been exposed to COVID-19, were actively infected with it, or had recovered from it provided the deeply sampled blood TCRbeta repertoires that made up the dataset. The repertoires were released in a freely available public database meant as a resource for research on the immune response to SARS-CoV-2. Samples came from the ongoing ImmuneRACE study (first 160 participants) plus 1,254 subjects from 6 global collaborators. Nearly every sample came with metadata listing a de-identified subject ID, COVID-19 status, age in years and sex. Where available, HLA class I and class II types were taken from metadata supplied by the sample provider and were not determined by assay-based typing.

TCRbeta CDR3 regions were amplified from genomic DNA by means of the immunoSEQ Assay, a bias-controlled multiplex PCR. The authors processed their data as follows. Within the assay, amplification of reference gene primers was used to estimate how many nucleated cells each sample contained. To quantify the absolute abundance of each unique TCRbeta CDR3 rearrangement, sequence reads were collapsed and filtered. Productive Simpson clonality was computed per sample as the square root of Simpson's diversity index over productive rearrangements. TCRdb took this table from immuneACCESS and kept in-frame rearrangements with V and J called. Such tables lack part of the clones; where checked against another copy, unresolved V genes explain under half of the gap, and the rest is unexplained. V and J calls and clone size are copied from that table; D and trimming were computed from the DNA. Recorded for this sample are some 83,000 clones; 85% to 90% of them occurred a single time. The top ten clones comprise roughly a sixth of the sample.

As encoded in the germline V gene, CDR1 is KGHDR while CDR2 is SFDVKD. The junction shows trimming of 5 bases on V and 6 bases on J, and the gene matches do not reach 15 bases of it. The CDR3 numbers 17 residues from cysteine through phenylalanine. Only the CDR3 DNA stays, 51 bases, in frame from base 1. A note on this clone: Its antigen specificity is not known. Per-base quality was not reported, and no clone a single base away is much larger than it.

General conclusions and limits of the study: The quantity of clinical and demographic metadata differed by source and by participant and was supplied without curation.

Collaborating institutions collected whole blood in K2EDTA tubes following their own protocols. Collaborator samples were shipped for TCRbeta analysis as frozen whole blood, isolated PBMCs, or DNA extracted from either sample type. What was sequenced was peripheral blood. The chain is assembled from TRBV24-1 and TRBJ1-5, and 7 bases in between align with TRBD1. This clonotype originated in a man older than 75 in a cohort sampled during active COVID-19. CDR3 protein: CATSGNKGASRGQPQHF. The DNA sequence reads TGTGCCACCAGTGGAAACAAGGGGGCGAGTAGAGGTCAGCCCCAGCATTTT.